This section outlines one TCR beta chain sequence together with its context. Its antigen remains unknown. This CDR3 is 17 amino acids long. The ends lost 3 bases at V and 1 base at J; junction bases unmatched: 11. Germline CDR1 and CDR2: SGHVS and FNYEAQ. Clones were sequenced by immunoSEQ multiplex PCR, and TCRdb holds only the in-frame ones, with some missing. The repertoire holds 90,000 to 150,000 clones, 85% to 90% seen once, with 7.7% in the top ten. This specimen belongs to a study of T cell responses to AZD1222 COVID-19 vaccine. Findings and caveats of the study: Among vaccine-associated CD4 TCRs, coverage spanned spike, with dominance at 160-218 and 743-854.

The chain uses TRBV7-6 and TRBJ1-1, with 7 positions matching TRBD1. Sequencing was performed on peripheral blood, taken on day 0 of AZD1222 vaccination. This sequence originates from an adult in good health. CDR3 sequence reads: CASSLWDSTGSNTEAFF. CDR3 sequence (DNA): TGTGCCAGCAGCTTGTGGGACAGTACGGGTTCGAACACTGAAGCTTTCTTT.